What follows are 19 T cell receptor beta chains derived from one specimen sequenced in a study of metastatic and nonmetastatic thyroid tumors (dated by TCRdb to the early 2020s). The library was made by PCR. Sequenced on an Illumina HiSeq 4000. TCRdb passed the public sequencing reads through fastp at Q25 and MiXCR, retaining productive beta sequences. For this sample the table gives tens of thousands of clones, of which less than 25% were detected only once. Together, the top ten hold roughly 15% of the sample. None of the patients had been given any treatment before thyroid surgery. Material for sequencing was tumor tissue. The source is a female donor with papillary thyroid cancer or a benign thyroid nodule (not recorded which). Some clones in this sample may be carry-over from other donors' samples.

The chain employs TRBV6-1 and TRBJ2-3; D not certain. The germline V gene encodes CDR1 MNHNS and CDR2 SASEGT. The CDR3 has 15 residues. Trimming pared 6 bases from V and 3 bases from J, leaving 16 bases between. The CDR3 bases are TGTGCCAGCAGCGATTCACATGCTAGTACAGATACGCAGTATTTT. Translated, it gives CASSDSHASTDTQYF.

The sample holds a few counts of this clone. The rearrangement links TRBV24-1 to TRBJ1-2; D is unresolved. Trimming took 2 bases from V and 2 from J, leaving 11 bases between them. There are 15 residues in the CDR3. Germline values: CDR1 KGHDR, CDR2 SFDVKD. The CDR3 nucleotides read TGTGCCACCAGTGATTCGGACTGGTCAAACTATGGCTACACCTTC. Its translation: CATSDSDWSNYGYTF.

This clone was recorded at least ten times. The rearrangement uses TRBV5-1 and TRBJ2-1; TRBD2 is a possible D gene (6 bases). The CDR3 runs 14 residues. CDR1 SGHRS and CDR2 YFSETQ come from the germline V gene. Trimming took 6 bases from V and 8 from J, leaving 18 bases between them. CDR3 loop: CASTLGRSVDEQFF. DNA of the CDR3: TGCGCCAGCACGTTGGGGAGGTCGGTCGATGAGCAGTTCTTC.

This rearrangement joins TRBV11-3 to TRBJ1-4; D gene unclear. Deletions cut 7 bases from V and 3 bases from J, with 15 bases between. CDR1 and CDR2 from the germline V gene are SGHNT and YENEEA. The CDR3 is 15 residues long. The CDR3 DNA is TGTGCCAGCATCCCCCCCGACGGATCTAATGAAAAACTGTTTTTT. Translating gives CASIPPDGSNEKLFF.

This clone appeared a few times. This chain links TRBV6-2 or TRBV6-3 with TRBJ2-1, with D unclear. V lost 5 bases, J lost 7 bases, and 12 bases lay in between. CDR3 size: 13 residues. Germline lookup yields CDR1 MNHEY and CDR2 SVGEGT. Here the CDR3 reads CASSPALGNEQFF. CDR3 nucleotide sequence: TGTGCCAGCAGTCCCGCCCTTGGGAATGAGCAGTTCTTC.

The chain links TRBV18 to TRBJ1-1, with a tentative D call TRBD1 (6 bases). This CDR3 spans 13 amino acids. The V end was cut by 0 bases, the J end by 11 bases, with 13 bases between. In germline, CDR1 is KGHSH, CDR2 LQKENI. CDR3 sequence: CASSPPWGAGAFF. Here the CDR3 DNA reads TGTGCCAGCTCACCACCATGGGGGGCTGGCGCTTTCTTT. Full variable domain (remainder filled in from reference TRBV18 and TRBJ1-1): NAGVMQNPRHLVRRRGQEARLRCSPMKGHSHVYWYRQLPEEGLKFMVYLQKENIIDESGMPKERFSAEFPKEGPSILRIQQVVRGDSAAYFCASSPPWGAGAFFGQGTRLTVV.

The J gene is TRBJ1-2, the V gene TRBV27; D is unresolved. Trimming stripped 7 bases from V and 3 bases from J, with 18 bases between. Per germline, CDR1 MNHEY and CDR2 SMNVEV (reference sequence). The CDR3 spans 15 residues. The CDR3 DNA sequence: TGTGCCAGCACCCATTCCCCAGGCCCTTACTATGGCTACACCTTC. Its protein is CASTHSPGPYYGYTF.

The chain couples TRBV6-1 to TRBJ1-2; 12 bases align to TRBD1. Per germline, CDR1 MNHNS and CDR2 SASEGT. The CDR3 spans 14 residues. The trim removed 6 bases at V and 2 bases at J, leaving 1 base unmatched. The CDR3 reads CASRGTGGNYGYTF. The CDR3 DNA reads TGTGCCAGCAGGGGGACAGGGGGCAACTATGGCTACACCTTC.

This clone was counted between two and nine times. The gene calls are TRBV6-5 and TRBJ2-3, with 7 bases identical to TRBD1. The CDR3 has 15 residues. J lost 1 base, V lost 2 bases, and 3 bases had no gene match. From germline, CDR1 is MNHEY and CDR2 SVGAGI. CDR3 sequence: CASSYNQGGTDTQYF. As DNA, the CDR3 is TGTGCCAGCAGTTACAACCAGGGGGGCACAGATACGCAGTATTTT.

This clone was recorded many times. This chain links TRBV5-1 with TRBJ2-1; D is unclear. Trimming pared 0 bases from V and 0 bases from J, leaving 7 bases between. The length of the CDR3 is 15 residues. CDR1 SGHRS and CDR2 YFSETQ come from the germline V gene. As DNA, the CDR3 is TGCGCCAGCAGCTTGGACTTTAGCTCCTACAATGAGCAGTTCTTC. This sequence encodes CASSLDFSSYNEQFF.

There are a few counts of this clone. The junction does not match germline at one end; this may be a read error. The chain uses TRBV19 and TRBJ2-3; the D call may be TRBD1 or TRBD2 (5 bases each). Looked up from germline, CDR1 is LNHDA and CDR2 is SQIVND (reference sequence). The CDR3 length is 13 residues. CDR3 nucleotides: TGCCCCAGCCGGGACGGACGCACAGATACGCAGTATTTT. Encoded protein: CPSRDGRTDTQYF. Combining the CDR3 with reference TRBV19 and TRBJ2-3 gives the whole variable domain DGGITQSPKYLFRKEGQNVTLSCEQNLNHDAMYWYRQDPGQGLRLIYYSQIVNDFQKGDIAEGYSVSREKKESFPLTVTSAQKNPTAFYLCPSRDGRTDTQYFGPGTRLTVL.

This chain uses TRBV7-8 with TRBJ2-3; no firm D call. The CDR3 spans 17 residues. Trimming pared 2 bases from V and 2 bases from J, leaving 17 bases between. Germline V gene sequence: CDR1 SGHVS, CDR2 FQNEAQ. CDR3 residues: CASSLKLGVSATDTQYF. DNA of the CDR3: TGTGCCAGCAGCTTAAAACTCGGTGTGTCAGCCACAGATACGCAGTATTTT.

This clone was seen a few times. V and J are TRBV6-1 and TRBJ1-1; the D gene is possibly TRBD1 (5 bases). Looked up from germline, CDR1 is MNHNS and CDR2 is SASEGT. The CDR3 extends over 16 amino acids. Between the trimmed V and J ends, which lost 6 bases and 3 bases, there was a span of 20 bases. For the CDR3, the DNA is TGTGCCAGCAGCCCTCGTACAGTGTCGGGGGACACTGAAGCTTTCTTT. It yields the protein CASSPRTVSGDTEAFF.

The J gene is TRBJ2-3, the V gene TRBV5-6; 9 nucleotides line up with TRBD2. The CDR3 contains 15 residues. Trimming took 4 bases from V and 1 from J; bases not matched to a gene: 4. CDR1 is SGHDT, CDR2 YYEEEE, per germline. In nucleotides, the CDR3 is TGTGCCAGCAGCCGGGCGGGGGGGCGCACAGATACGCAGTATTTT. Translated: CASSRAGGRTDTQYF.

This chain's CDR3 is CSARSGSGRRSRAYNEQFF. Written as DNA, the CDR3 is TGCAGTGCTAGGTCGGGTAGCGGGAGACGTAGTCGGGCCTACAATGAGCAGTTCTTC. The V call is TRBV20-1, the J call TRBJ2-1, with 9 bases that match TRBD2. Germline CDR1 DFQATT, CDR2 SNEGSKA (reference sequence). The CDR3 consists of 19 residues. With V trimmed by 3 bases and J by 2 bases, 17 bases remained unmatched.

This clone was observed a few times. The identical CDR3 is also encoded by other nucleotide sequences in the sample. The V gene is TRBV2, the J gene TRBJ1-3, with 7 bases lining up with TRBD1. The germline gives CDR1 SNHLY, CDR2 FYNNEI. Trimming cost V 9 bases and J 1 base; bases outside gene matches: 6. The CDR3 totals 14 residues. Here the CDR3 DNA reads TGTGCCAGATCTACAGGGGATTCTGGAAACACCATATATTTT. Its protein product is CARSTGDSGNTIYF. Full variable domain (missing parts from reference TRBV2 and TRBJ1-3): EPEVTQTPSHQVTQMGQEVILRCVPISNHLYFYWYRQILGQKVEFLVSFYNNEISEKSEIFDDQFSVERPDGSNFTLKIRSTKLEDSAMYFCARSTGDSGNTIYFGEGSWLTVV.

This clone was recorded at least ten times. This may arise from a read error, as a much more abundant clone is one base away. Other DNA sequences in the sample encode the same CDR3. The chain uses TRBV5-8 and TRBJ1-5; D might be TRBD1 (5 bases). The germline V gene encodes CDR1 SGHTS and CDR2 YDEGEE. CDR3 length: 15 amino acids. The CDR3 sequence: CASSLGGERGQPQHF. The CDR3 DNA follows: TGTGCCAGCAGTTTGGGGGGGGAAAGAGGTCAGCCCCAGCATTTT.

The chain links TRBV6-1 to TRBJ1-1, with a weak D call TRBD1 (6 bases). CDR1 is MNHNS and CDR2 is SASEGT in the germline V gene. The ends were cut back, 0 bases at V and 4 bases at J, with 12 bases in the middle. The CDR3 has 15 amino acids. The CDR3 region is CASSEAAGEGTEAFF. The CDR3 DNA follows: TGTGCCAGCAGTGAAGCGGCAGGGGAGGGCACTGAAGCTTTCTTT.

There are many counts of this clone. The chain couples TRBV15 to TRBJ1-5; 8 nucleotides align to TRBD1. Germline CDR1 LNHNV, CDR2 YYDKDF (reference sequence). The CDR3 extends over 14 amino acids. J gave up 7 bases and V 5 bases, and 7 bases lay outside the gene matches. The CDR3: CATSEDRVGQPQHF. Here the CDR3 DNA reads TGTGCCACCAGCGAGGACAGGGTAGGGCAGCCCCAGCATTTT.